This TCR beta chain was captured in a study of T cell responses to AZD1222 COVID-19 vaccine. Regarding the study as a whole: None of the repertoires were sampled until the peak T cell response had passed. A mostly white British donor set with more females was recruited, and clonal diversity was possibly underestimated. Baseline seropositivity occurred in only six AZD1222 recipients.

Details on this clone: Its antigen is still unknown.

The protocol was immunoSEQ multiplex PCR, while the TCRdb copy is restricted to in-frame clones and leaves out a portion. Of roughly 91,000 clones listed, nearly 90% are singletons. V lost 3 bases, J lost 3 bases, and 5 bases lay in between. Germline-derived CDR1 and CDR2 are SEHNR and FQNEAQ (reference sequence). This CDR3 has 12 residues. This chain links TRBV7-9 with TRBJ1-1; no reliable D call. Sample: peripheral blood, taken on day 0 of AZD1222 vaccination. The TCR sequence derives from an adult in good health. CDR3 sequence: CASSFQDTEAFF. CDR3 DNA sequence: TGTGCCAGCAGCTTCCAGGACACTGAAGCTTTCTTT.